This T cell receptor beta chain derives from a study of identical twins. In TCRdb, the 5' RACE reads were re-called with MiXCR into one record per CDR3 protein. In the table there are 640,000 or so distinct CDR3 sequences, 6% to 6.5% of which are singletons. The germline V gene encodes CDR1 MNHEY and CDR2 SVGAGI. Trimming took 8 bases from V and 4 from J, leaving 12 bases between them. The CDR3 consists of 12 residues. This clonotype was recorded a few times. The sequenced sample consisted of naive T cells sorted from blood. V and J are TRBV6-5 and TRBJ2-7; D unclear. This sequence was found in a man between 18 and 35 years old in good health. In DNA, the CDR3 is TGTGCCAGCTGCCAAACAGCGTACGAGCAGTACGTC. This encodes CASCQTAYEQYV.